The entry that follows covers one T cell receptor (beta chain) sequence. Its specificity is not known. The data derive from a study of beta chain features in type 1 diabetes. Study details: On cell yields, gender and age, patients and healthy donors were similar.

General study findings and limits: It was not settled here whether HLA type affects TCRB rearrangement. The study found moderately but significantly shorter TCRB CDR3s in all four CD4+ subsets of Type 1 diabetes patients.

cDNA synthesis used the whole RNA isolate, giving expressed TCRB sequences. TCRdb keeps only in-frame clones here, not all; method: immunoSEQ multiplex PCR. The repertoire holds over 150,000 clones, with 7.5% to 8.5% as singletons. CD4+ cells of the naive, central memory, regulatory and stem cell-like memory types were sorted via CD45RO/CCR7/CD25/CD127/CD95/CD27. This CDR3 has 14 amino acids. V dropped 1 base and J dropped 4 bases, with 9 bases sitting between them. Germline V gene data show CDR1 as LNHNV and CDR2 as YYDKDF (reference sequence). Sequences were obtained from central memory CD4+ T cells from blood. The chain links TRBV15 to TRBJ2-3, with no clear D. This TCR derives from a young man with type 1 diabetes. As DNA, the CDR3 is TGTGCCACCAGCAGAGTTCGGAGTGCAGATACGCAGTATTTT. Its protein is CATSRVRSADTQYF.